These 27 T cell receptor beta chains share one sample of origin, sequenced in a study of cytomegalovirus exposure and HLA in healthy donors. The PCR used 60 Vbeta and 13 Jbeta primers. Data came from immunoSEQ multiplex PCR; TCRdb stores just in-frame clones and leaves some out. The sample carries around 120,000 clones, over 70% recorded once. Material: PBMCs. These receptors were obtained from a woman aged 35 to 49 in good health and CMV-seronegative.

The chain links TRBV7-2 to TRBJ2-5; 7 bases are a match to TRBD2. This CDR3 contains 14 residues. From germline, CDR1 is SGHTA and CDR2 FQGNSA. V dropped 1 base and J dropped 8; count of bases not matched to a gene: 7. CDR3 nucleotides: TGTGCCAGCAGCTTAGGGTGGGAGGGCCGAACCCAGTACTTC. Protein sequence: CASSLGWEGRTQYF.

The chain joins TRBV11-2 to TRBJ2-7; TRBD2 might be the D (5 bases). Germline CDR1 reads SGHAT; CDR2 reads FQNNGV. The CDR3 length is 15 residues. V gave up 1 base and J gave up 5 bases, with 15 bases separating them. CDR3 residues: CASSLGYGESHEQYF. The CDR3 coding sequence is TGTGCCAGCAGCTTAGGGTACGGGGAGTCCCACGAGCAGTACTTC.

The genes are TRBV29-1 and TRBJ1-1, with a weak D call TRBD1 (5 bases). This CDR3 comprises 12 residues. The germline V gene encodes CDR1 SQVTM and CDR2 ANQGSEA. V was cut by 7 bases and J by 1 base, with 10 bases left in between. The CDR3 DNA is TGCAGCGCTATGACAGAGAACACTGAAGCTTTCTTT. This encodes CSAMTENTEAFF.

The CDR3 loop reads CASSKTLIPNEQFF. CDR3 DNA: TGTGCCAGCAGCAAAACATTAATCCCCAATGAGCAGTTCTTC. This rearrangement joins TRBV21-1 to TRBJ2-1; the table assigns TRBD1, which was not confirmed against the DNA. TRBV21-1 has pseudogene status. The CDR3 loop spans 14 amino acids.

This clone was seen just once. The V call is TRBV7-9, the J call TRBJ2-7, with TRBD2 matching over 10 bases. Trimming took 5 bases from V and 0 from J; bases not matched to a gene: 16. Germline-derived CDR1 and CDR2 are SEHNR and FQNEAQ (reference sequence). This CDR3 region has 19 residues. The CDR3 DNA reads as TGTGCCAGCAGCGGAGCTTGGCTAGCGGGAGCCTCGAGCTCCTACGAGCAGTACTTC. This encodes CASSGAWLAGASSSYEQYF. The full variable domain, with the rest looked up from reference TRBV7-9 and TRBJ2-7, is DTGVSQNPRHKITKRGQNVTFRCDPISEHNRLYWYRQTLGQGPEFLTYFQNEAQLEKSRLLSDRFSAERPKGSFSTLEIQRTEQGDSAMYLCASSGAWLAGASSSYEQYFGPGTRLTVT.

V usage is TRBV6-1 and J usage is TRBJ2-1; tentatively, D is TRBD2 (5 bases). The ends were cut back, 4 bases at V and 9 bases at J, with 13 bases in the middle. Germline V gene sequence: CDR1 MNHNS, CDR2 SASEGT. The CDR3 totals 13 residues. The CDR3, as DNA: TGTGCCAGCAGTGTCCAGCCAGGAGGTGAGCAGTTCTTC. It is translated as CASSVQPGGEQFF.

The chain links TRBV4-1 to TRBJ1-2, with 9 nucleotides matching TRBD1. Unmatched junction bases numbered 10, after V lost 2 bases and J lost 6 bases. Germline CDR1 reads MGHRA; CDR2 reads YSYEKL. This CDR3 spans 16 amino acids. The CDR3 sequence is CASSQRSRTGDDGYTF. The CDR3, as DNA: TGCGCCAGCAGCCAAAGGTCCCGGACAGGGGACGATGGCTACACCTTC.

V and J are TRBV27 and TRBJ2-7; no clear D gene. Trimming removed 6 bases from V and 0 bases from J, with 3 bases in between. This CDR3 is built from 11 residues. CDR1 is MNHEY and CDR2 is SMNVEV in the germline V gene (reference sequence). The CDR3 DNA sequence: TGTGCCAGCAGCCTCTCCTACGAGCAGTACTTC. Protein: CASSLSYEQYF.

The V gene is TRBV4-1, the J gene TRBJ2-5, with D possibly TRBD2 on 6 matching bases. V dropped 4 bases and J dropped 4 bases, with 22 bases sitting between them. CDR3 length: 17 amino acids. CDR1 MGHRA and CDR2 YSYEKL come from the germline V gene. CDR3 residues: CASSPGRFREQGETQYF. The CDR3 DNA is TGCGCCAGCAGCCCTGGACGTTTCCGGGAGCAGGGAGAGACCCAGTACTTC.

This chain joins TRBV5-1 and TRBJ2-2; 11 bases align to TRBD1. The CDR3 covers 14 residues. Germline V gene data show CDR1 as SGHRS and CDR2 as YFSETQ. Trimming at V came to 7 bases and at J to 6 bases, leaving 5 bases not matched to a gene. This CDR3 is CASQGQGVPGELFF. DNA of the CDR3: TGCGCCAGCCAGGGACAGGGGGTCCCCGGGGAGCTGTTTTTT.

This clone was detected only once. The gene calls are TRBV7-2 and TRBJ1-6, with D tentatively TRBD1 (5 bases). This CDR3 is built from 16 residues. The V end lost 3 bases, the J end lost 0 bases, and 9 bases lay between the germline ends. Germline values: CDR1 SGHTA, CDR2 FQGNSA. CDR3 region: CASSLTASSYNSPLHF. CDR3 coding DNA: TGTGCCAGCAGCTTGACAGCGAGCTCCTATAATTCACCCCTCCACTTT.

This clone was found once. The chain carries TRBV27 and TRBJ2-3, with D perhaps TRBD1 (6 bases). Germline V gene lookup returns CDR1 MNHEY and CDR2 SMNVEV (reference sequence). This CDR3 spans 14 amino acids. Trimming took 2 bases from V and 6 from J, leaving 12 bases between them. The CDR3 region is CASSLGTGWDTQYF. The DNA of the CDR3 is TGTGCCAGCAGTTTAGGTACAGGGTGGGATACGCAGTATTTT.

The rearrangement links TRBV7-2 to TRBJ2-1, with TRBD1 identical over 12 bases. The ends lost 5 bases at V and 7 bases at J; junction bases unmatched: 15. The CDR3 contains 18 residues. CDR1 is SGHTA and CDR2 is FQGNSA in the germline V gene. The CDR3 here is CASSLLSRDRGLANEQFF. The CDR3 region has the DNA TGTGCCAGCAGCCTCTTATCCCGGGACAGGGGGCTGGCTAATGAGCAGTTCTTC.

This chain joins TRBV5-8 and TRBJ1-6; possibly TRBD1 for D (5 bases). The germline gives CDR1 SGHTS, CDR2 YDEGEE. The CDR3 contains 14 residues. Trimming left V 3 bases short and J 7 bases short, with 11 bases between. CDR3 nucleotides: TGTGCCAGCAGCTCCCGGGGGGAAAATTCACCCCTCCACTTT. It is translated as CASSSRGENSPLHF.

This sequence joins TRBV5-1 and TRBJ1-6; 10 nucleotides agree with TRBD1. V trimming: 0 bases; J trimming: 5 bases; junction bases outside the gene matches: 8. The CDR3 has 18 amino acids. Germline lookup yields CDR1 SGHRS and CDR2 YFSETQ. CDR3 in amino acids: CASSLDSRDRGNNSPLHF. The CDR3, as DNA: TGCGCCAGCAGCTTGGACTCCCGGGACAGGGGAAATAATTCACCCCTCCACTTT. The full variable domain, rest sourced from reference TRBV5-1 and TRBJ1-6, is KAGVTQTPRYLIKTRGQQVTLSCSPISGHRSVSWYQQTPGQGLQFLFEYFSETQRNKGNFPGRFSGRQFSNSRSEMNVSTLELGDSALYLCASSLDSRDRGNNSPLHFGNGTRLTVT.

The rearrangement uses TRBV5-1 and TRBJ1-1, with D perhaps matching TRBD1 (6 bases). CDR1 and CDR2 from the germline V gene are SGHRS and YFSETQ. The CDR3 loop spans 13 amino acids. V gave up 4 bases and J gave up 1 base, with 8 bases separating them. Here the CDR3 DNA reads TGCGCCAGCAGCCGGGGACAGAACACTGAAGCTTTCTTT. It specifies CASSRGQNTEAFF.

This rearrangement joins TRBV6-1 to TRBJ1-1; D is uncertain. This CDR3 has 15 amino acids. In germline, CDR1 is MNHNS, CDR2 SASEGT. Trimming removed 1 base from V and 1 base from J, with 10 bases in between. In DNA form, the CDR3 reads TGTGCCAGCAGTGAAGACCGGGAGTGGAACACTGAAGCTTTCTTT. This codes for CASSEDREWNTEAFF.

The chain carries TRBV30 and TRBJ1-3, with D possibly being TRBD1 (5 bases). Trimming removed 5 bases at V and 0 bases at J, with 14 bases between. Germline assignment: CDR1 GTSNPN and CDR2 SVGIG (reference sequence). The CDR3 runs 15 residues. The CDR3 loop is CAWLWDLSSGNTIYF. CDR3 sequence (DNA): TGTGCCTGGCTATGGGACTTATCCTCTGGAAACACCATATATTTT.

The rearrangement joins TRBV7-6 to TRBJ1-1; possibly TRBD1 for D (5 bases). The CDR3 has 16 amino acids. The ends were cut back, 1 base at V and 3 bases at J, with 15 bases in the middle. Germline loops: CDR1 SGHVS, CDR2 FNYEAQ. CDR3 sequence reads: CASSLEGRGRDTEAFF. The CDR3 nucleotides read TGTGCCAGCAGCTTAGAGGGGCGGGGGAGAGACACTGAAGCTTTCTTT.

V is TRBV2 and J is TRBJ1-5; D is unclear. The CDR3 runs 13 residues. V was trimmed by 7 bases and J by 5 bases, leaving 12 bases between them. The germline gives CDR1 SNHLY, CDR2 FYNNEI. For the CDR3, the DNA is TGTGCCAGCAACCGGGGTGAAGATCAGCCCCAGCATTTT. It yields the protein CASNRGEDQPQHF. The full variable domain, its missing parts supplied by reference TRBV2 and TRBJ1-5, is EPEVTQTPSHQVTQMGQEVILRCVPISNHLYFYWYRQILGQKVEFLVSFYNNEISEKSEIFDDQFSVERPDGSNFTLKIRSTKLEDSAMYFCASNRGEDQPQHFGDGTRLSIL.

This chain joins TRBV4-3 and TRBJ2-2; D remains unclear. Germline-derived CDR1 and CDR2 are LGHNA and YSLEER. This CDR3 has 16 residues. V lost 0 bases, J lost 0 bases, and 8 bases lay in between. The CDR3 DNA reads TGCGCCAGCAGCCAAGAGGTCGGAGCGAACACCGGGGAGCTGTTTTTT. As protein: CASSQEVGANTGELFF.

The count of this clone is one. The genes are TRBV5-5 and TRBJ1-5, with a weak D call TRBD1 (6 bases). The CDR3 extends over 16 amino acids. The ends were cut back, 4 bases at V and 0 bases at J, with 14 bases in the middle. Germline V gene lookup returns CDR1 SGHKS and CDR2 YYEKEE (reference sequence). The CDR3: CASSDGQFYSNQPQHF. The CDR3 DNA reads as TGTGCCAGCAGCGATGGACAGTTTTATAGCAATCAGCCCCAGCATTTT.

The J gene is TRBJ2-7, the V gene TRBV29-1; 8 bases match TRBD1. The length of the CDR3 is 16 residues. V lost 0 bases, J lost 6 bases, and 13 bases stayed unmatched. Germline CDR1 SQVTM, CDR2 ANQGSEA. The CDR3 nucleotides are TGCAGCGTTGAAGAAGCGTTTCGGACAGGGATCAGCGAGCAGTACTTC. Encoded protein: CSVEEAFRTGISEQYF.

CDR3 region: CASSPSTGGNSPLHF. CDR3 nucleotide sequence: TGTGCCAGCAGTCCCTCGACAGGGGGCAATTCACCCCTCCACTTT. The chain is built from TRBV27 and TRBJ1-6, with TRBD1 identical over 10 bases. Germline-derived CDR1 and CDR2 are MNHEY and SMNVEV (reference sequence). The CDR3 is 15 amino acids. V was pared by 5 bases and J by 7 bases, with 5 bases of the junction left unmatched.

The rearrangement uses TRBV4-1 and TRBJ2-1; 9 nucleotides agree with TRBD1. V dropped 2 bases and J dropped 2; count of bases not matched to a gene: 10. This CDR3 has 18 residues. Germline V gene sequence: CDR1 MGHRA, CDR2 YSYEKL. CDR3 region: CASSQWVGTGLTYNEQFF. DNA for the CDR3: TGCGCCAGCAGCCAATGGGTAGGGACAGGGCTAACCTACAATGAGCAGTTCTTC.

The chain has TRBV7-9 and TRBJ2-7; TRBD2 is a possible D gene (6 bases). The CDR3 runs to 14 residues. Germline assignment: CDR1 SEHNR and CDR2 FQNEAQ (reference sequence). With 2 bases removed from V and 2 bases from J, the gap between germline ends came to 10 bases. CDR3 amino acids: CASSLTRDAYEQYF. The CDR3 DNA reads TGTGCCAGCAGCTTAACGCGGGACGCCTACGAGCAGTACTTC.

This clone came up once. V usage is TRBV6-6 and J usage is TRBJ2-1; 8 nucleotides line up with TRBD2. The junction had 5 bases not matched to a gene; V was cut back by 4 bases and J by 0 bases. Germline-derived CDR1 and CDR2 are MNHNY and SVGAGI (reference sequence). This CDR3 spans 16 amino acids. The CDR3: CASSWGGRSSYNEQFF. The CDR3 DNA follows: TGTGCCAGCAGTTGGGGCGGGAGGAGCTCCTACAATGAGCAGTTCTTC.